These 15 T cell receptor beta chains were all obtained from the same sample, sequenced in a study of cytomegalovirus exposure and HLA in healthy donors. Amplification used 60 Vbeta primers and 13 Jbeta primers. Profiled with immunoSEQ multiplex PCR; TCRdb holds only in-frame clones, not every one. The sample includes some 91,000 clones, around nine tenths of them seen just once. Material: PBMCs. The receptor source for this set is a man aged 30-40 years in good health and CMV-seropositive.

The genes are TRBV5-6 and TRBJ1-5; a weak D match, TRBD1 (6 bases). The CDR3 is made up of 15 amino acids. Germline V gives CDR1 SGHDT, CDR2 YYEEEE. The germline V and J ends were trimmed by 4 bases and 7 bases, with 18 bases remaining between them. In DNA, the CDR3 is TGTGCCAGCAGCGCAGGGGTGGCAGGATTCCAGCCCCAGCATTTT. It translates to CASSAGVAGFQPQHF.

The rearrangement joins TRBV19 to TRBJ2-3; 9 nucleotides line up with TRBD2. The junction had 10 bases not matched to a gene; V was cut back by 3 bases and J by 6 bases. In germline, CDR1 is LNHDA, CDR2 SQIVND (reference sequence). This CDR3 region has 16 residues. Here the CDR3 DNA reads TGTGCCAGTAGTATTCAGGCTAGCGGGAATTGGGATACGCAGTATTTT. This translates into CASSIQASGNWDTQYF.

The CDR3 loop is CASSPPSGSSYNEQFF. The CDR3 nucleotides are TGTGCCAGCTCACCCCCCAGCGGGAGCTCCTACAATGAGCAGTTCTTC. This chain links TRBV18 with TRBJ2-1; 8 bases fit TRBD2. The CDR3 extends over 16 amino acids. V dropped 3 bases and J dropped 0; count of bases not matched to a gene: 4. Germline CDR1 and CDR2: KGHSH and LQKENI.

This clone was seen a handful of times. The CDR3: CASKPGGSGNTIYF. CDR3 in DNA: TGTGCCAGCAAACCAGGGGGTTCTGGAAACACCATATATTTT. This sequence joins TRBV6-5 and TRBJ1-3; 7 bases map to TRBD1. Germline V gene sequence: CDR1 MNHEY, CDR2 SVGAGI. The CDR3 runs 14 residues. V lost 7 bases to trimming and J lost 1 base; unmatched junction nucleotides: 4.

The V and J genes are TRBV5-4 and TRBJ2-5; D is possibly TRBD1 (6 bases). Germline CDR1 and CDR2: SGHNT and YYREEE (reference sequence). This CDR3 has 15 residues. Trimming took 4 bases from V and 5 from J, leaving 18 bases between them. As DNA, the CDR3 is TGTGCCAGCAGCCCCAAAATAGGGGGTGGGGAGACCCAGTACTTC. Amino acids: CASSPKIGGGETQYF.

The rearrangement joins TRBV28 to TRBJ2-2; 7 nucleotides match TRBD1. Germline V gene lookup returns CDR1 MDHEN and CDR2 SYDVKM. The CDR3 runs to 17 residues. Unmatched junction bases numbered 12, after V lost 7 bases and J lost 1 base. The CDR3 loop is CASIKRSQGENTGELFF. The DNA of the CDR3 is TGTGCCAGCATCAAACGCTCCCAGGGGGAGAACACCGGGGAGCTGTTTTTT.

The CDR3 loop is CAWSNPYRRGLQETQYF. The CDR3 coding sequence is TGTGCCTGGAGTAACCCGTACCGGAGGGGGCTCCAAGAGACCCAGTACTTC. This rearrangement joins TRBV30 to TRBJ2-5, with a weak D call TRBD1 (7 bases). This CDR3 comprises 17 residues. Deletions cut 2 bases from V and 1 base from J, with 20 bases between. Germline CDR1 reads GTSNPN; CDR2 reads SVGIG (reference sequence). The full variable domain, its missing parts supplied by reference TRBV30 and TRBJ2-5, is SQTIHQWPATLVQPVGSPLSLECTVEGTSNPNLYWYRQAAGRGLQLLFYSVGIGQISSEVPQNLSASRPQDRQFILSSKKLLLSDSGFYLCAWSNPYRRGLQETQYFGPGTRLLVL.

This clone came up once. The chain links TRBV9 to TRBJ1-1; 9 bases map to TRBD1. Germline V gives CDR1 SGDLS, CDR2 YYNGEE. The CDR3 extends over 15 amino acids. After removal of 4 bases from V and 8 bases from J, the junction contained 12 bases not matched to a gene. DNA of the CDR3: TGTGCCAGCAGCACGACATGGACAGGGGACAGGGAAGCTTTCTTT. Protein: CASSTTWTGDREAFF.

The chain is built from TRBV4-1 and TRBJ1-5; possibly TRBD1 for D (5 bases). Germline V gene lookup returns CDR1 MGHRA and CDR2 YSYEKL. Trimming removed 0 bases at V and 5 bases at J, with 11 bases between. The CDR3 loop spans 15 amino acids. The CDR3: CASSQDRGGDQPQHF. The CDR3 nucleotides read TGCGCCAGCAGCCAAGATCGGGGGGGAGATCAGCCCCAGCATTTT.

The CDR3 loop reads CASSLERLAKNIQYF. The CDR3 DNA reads as TGCGCCAGCAGCTTGGAGAGACTAGCCAAAAACATTCAGTACTTC. The J gene is TRBJ2-4, the V gene TRBV5-1; the D is unclear. Trimming cost V 0 bases and J 0 bases, with 7 bases left between them. The germline CDR1 and CDR2 sequences are SGHRS and YFSETQ. This CDR3 region has 15 residues.

The genes are TRBV27 and TRBJ2-2, with TRBD1 as a possible D gene (6 bases). Germline-derived CDR1 and CDR2 are MNHEY and SMNVEV (reference sequence). This CDR3 comprises 14 residues. Between the trimmed V and J ends, which lost 3 bases and 7 bases, there was a span of 12 bases. Here the CDR3 reads CASSFGTLGGELFF. Written as DNA, the CDR3 is TGTGCCAGCAGTTTTGGGACATTAGGCGGGGAGCTGTTTTTT.

V gene TRBV6-5 combines with J gene TRBJ1-1, with a weak D call TRBD1 (6 bases). CDR3 length: 14 residues. Germline V gene sequence: CDR1 MNHEY, CDR2 SVGAGI. The V and J ends lost 6 bases and 0 bases respectively, with 11 bases between them. The CDR3 nucleotides are TGTGCCAGCAGGTTTGGACAGATGAACACTGAAGCTTTCTTT. Amino acids: CASRFGQMNTEAFF.

This clone has only one observation. The chain employs TRBV4-1 and TRBJ1-4; D is undetermined. The CDR3 is 13 residues long. Trimming left V 4 bases short and J 12 bases short, with 15 bases between. Germline CDR1 reads MGHRA; CDR2 reads YSYEKL. The CDR3 loop is CASSPSPLIELFF. DNA of the CDR3: TGCGCCAGCAGCCCCTCCCCCCTGATAGAACTGTTTTTT.

This clone was seen a single time. The genes are TRBV9 and TRBJ2-7, with D perhaps TRBD2 (6 bases). The CDR3 totals 16 residues. Germline assignment: CDR1 SGDLS and CDR2 YYNGEE. Trimming shortened V by 2 bases and J by 2 bases, and 17 bases separated the two germline ends. CDR3 DNA: TGTGCCAGCAGCGTTTCCGGACACGCGGGAACCTACGAGCAGTACTTC. This gives the protein CASSVSGHAGTYEQYF.

The chain is built from TRBV19 and TRBJ1-5; TRBD1 matches at 12 bases. The ends lost 5 bases at V and 5 bases at J; junction bases unmatched: 1. There are 14 residues in the CDR3. CDR1 and CDR2 (germline): LNHDA, SQIVND (reference sequence). The CDR3 bases are TGTGCCAGTAGTGGGACAGGGGGCTATCAGCCCCAGCATTTT. Its translation: CASSGTGGYQPQHF.